Following are 4 T cell receptor beta chains from one sample sequenced in a study of OX40 agonist ivuxolimab in advanced cancers. Only in-frame clones appear in the TCRdb table, and some are missing; sequencing was by immunoSEQ multiplex PCR. The sample holds some 13,000 clones; around 87% are singletons and the top ten take over 5%. The sample here was CD4+ or CD8+ T cells sorted from blood, taken in a trial of the OX40 agonist ivuxolimab. The origin of the receptors is an adult with an advanced solid tumor such as melanoma, head and neck, liver or kidney cancer.

The gene calls are TRBV19 and TRBJ1-5, with D possibly matching TRBD1 (6 bases). This CDR3 is built from 13 residues. Germline lookup yields CDR1 LNHDA and CDR2 SQIVND (reference sequence). The germline V and J ends were trimmed by 5 bases and 5 bases, with 10 bases remaining between them. The CDR3 protein is CASSPRGDQPQHF. Written as DNA, the CDR3 is TGTGCCAGTAGTCCCAGGGGAGATCAGCCCCAGCATTTT.

The rearrangement joins TRBV6-1 to TRBJ2-4; D unresolved. This CDR3 region has 14 residues. V lost 1 base and J lost 4, with 8 bases in between. Per germline, CDR1 MNHNS and CDR2 SASEGT. The DNA for the CDR3 is TGTGCCAGCAGTGAAGTCGGAGCAAAAAACATTCAGTACTTC. Amino acids: CASSEVGAKNIQYF.

V usage is TRBV10-3 and J usage is TRBJ1-6, with D uncertain. V lost 10 bases and J lost 7, with 14 bases in between. The CDR3 length is 13 residues. Germline V gene lookup returns CDR1 ENHRY and CDR2 SYGVKD. CDR3 bases: TGTGCCACCGTCGGGAATCCAAATTCACCCCTCCACTTT. Translating it yields CATVGNPNSPLHF.

The chain has TRBV5-4 and TRBJ2-3; D is unclear. There are 12 residues in the CDR3. V was trimmed by 1 base and J by 0 bases, leaving 0 bases between them. From germline, CDR1 is SGHNT and CDR2 YYREEE (reference sequence). Here the CDR3 DNA reads TGTGCCAGCAGCTTGAGCACAGATACGCAGTATTTT. This sequence encodes CASSLSTDTQYF.